What follows are 10 T cell receptor beta chains derived from one specimen sequenced in a study of blood T cell repertoires in COVID-19. The protocol was immunoSEQ multiplex PCR, while the TCRdb copy is restricted to in-frame clones and leaves out a portion. The data show 150,000 to 200,000 clones, 90% seen once. Material: peripheral blood. The receptors originated from a man between 60 and 75 years old with active or convalescent COVID-19.

The CDR3 nucleotides read TGTGCCAGCCGGGCGGGGGCAGGAGAGCAGTACTTC. This codes for CASRAGAGEQYF. J is TRBJ2-7 and V is TRBV6-5, with D possibly being TRBD2 (7 bases). Looked up from germline, CDR1 is MNHEY and CDR2 is SVGAGI. The CDR3 has 12 residues. V lost 8 bases to trimming and J lost 7 bases, with 15 bases between them.

CDR3 nucleotide sequence: TGTGCCAGTAGTATCTTGCAGGGGGCGGGACGCTCTGAAGCTTTCTTT. Translated, it gives CASSILQGAGRSEAFF. The chain is built from TRBV19 and TRBJ1-1, with TRBD1 matching 8 bases. CDR3 length: 16 residues. Germline loops: CDR1 LNHDA, CDR2 SQIVND (reference sequence). V shed 3 bases, J shed 6 bases, and the junction held 12 bases outside the gene matches.

This clone was counted a few times. The chain employs TRBV5-1 and TRBJ1-1; maybe TRBD1 (6 bases). This CDR3 contains 13 residues. The V gene lost 6 bases and the J gene lost 3 bases, with 12 bases spanning the gap. Germline V gene data show CDR1 as SGHRS and CDR2 as YFSETQ. CDR3 nucleotides: TGCGCCAGCAAAGGGGGGGACCACACTGAAGCTTTCTTT. It encodes CASKGGDHTEAFF.

This clone was seen a single time. A much larger clone differs by one base, so this may be a read error. Other DNA sequences in this sample translate to the same CDR3. The chain has TRBV6-1 and TRBJ1-2, with TRBD1 identical over 9 bases. CDR3 length equals 17 residues. Per germline, CDR1 MNHNS and CDR2 SASEGT. The junction had 12 bases not matched to a gene; V was cut back by 0 bases and J by 7 bases. The CDR3 protein is CASSEALVGQGNAGYTF. The CDR3 DNA is TGTGCCAGCAGTGAAGCACTTGTAGGACAGGGGAACGCTGGCTACACCTTC.

The V gene is TRBV7-9, the J gene TRBJ1-2; no clear D. The germline gives CDR1 SEHNR, CDR2 FQNEAQ (reference sequence). Trimming left V 1 base short and J 4 bases short, with 10 bases between. The CDR3 loop spans 14 amino acids. In nucleotides, the CDR3 is TGTGCCAGCAGCTTAGATTTGACTAGCTATGGCTACACCTTC. This codes for CASSLDLTSYGYTF.

This clone showed up just once. In DNA form, the CDR3 reads TGTGCCAGCAGTGAAGCGGCAGGCGACGAGCAGTACTTC. Translating gives CASSEAAGDEQYF. This chain connects TRBV2 to TRBJ2-7; D unclear. The CDR3 contains 13 residues. The V end was cut by 0 bases, the J end by 5 bases, with 8 bases between. The V gene's germline CDR1 is SNHLY and CDR2 FYNNEI.

The chain combines TRBV5-8 with TRBJ2-3, with a tentative D call TRBD2 (5 bases). Germline-derived CDR1 and CDR2 are SGHTS and YDEGEE. The CDR3 totals 15 residues. Trimming pared 0 bases from V and 1 base from J, leaving 9 bases between. CDR3: CASSLGTRRTDTQYF. In DNA, the CDR3 is TGTGCCAGCAGCTTGGGAACTAGGCGCACAGATACGCAGTATTTT.

The chain has TRBV19 and TRBJ1-2; D may be TRBD1 (5 bases). The CDR3 loop spans 15 amino acids. Per germline, CDR1 LNHDA and CDR2 SQIVND (reference sequence). V was cut by 5 bases and J by 10 bases, with 23 bases left in between. In nucleotides, the CDR3 is TGTGCCAGTAGTCGTAGGGGAGGCGTAAGCCTTCACTACACCTTC. It translates to CASSRRGGVSLHYTF.

This chain connects TRBV4-1 to TRBJ2-5; no clear D. This CDR3 is 17 amino acids long. Germline CDR1 and CDR2: MGHRA and YSYEKL. Trimming removed 0 bases from V and 3 bases from J, with 17 bases in between. CDR3 sequence: CASSQDTASAGEETQYF. The CDR3 region has the DNA TGCGCCAGCAGCCAAGATACGGCGAGCGCCGGAGAAGAGACCCAGTACTTC.

This sequence joins TRBV9 and TRBJ1-1, with TRBD1 identical over 9 bases. V dropped 1 base and J dropped 3; count of bases not matched to a gene: 4. The CDR3 is 15 amino acids. Germline loops: CDR1 SGDLS, CDR2 YYNGEE. As DNA, the CDR3 is TGTGCCAGCAGCGTAAAGACAGGGGGTCACACTGAAGCTTTCTTT. This encodes CASSVKTGGHTEAFF.